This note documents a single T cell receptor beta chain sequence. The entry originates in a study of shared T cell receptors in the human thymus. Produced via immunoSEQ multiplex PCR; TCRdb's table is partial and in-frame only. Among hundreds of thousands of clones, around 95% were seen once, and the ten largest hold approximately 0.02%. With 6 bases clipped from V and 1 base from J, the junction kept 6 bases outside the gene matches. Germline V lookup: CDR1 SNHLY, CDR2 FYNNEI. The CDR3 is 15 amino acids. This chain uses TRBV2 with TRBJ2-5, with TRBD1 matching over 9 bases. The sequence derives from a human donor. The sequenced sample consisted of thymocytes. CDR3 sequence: CASSEGQGSQETQYF. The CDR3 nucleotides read TGTGCCAGCAGCGAGGGACAGGGAAGCCAAGAGACCCAGTACTTC.